In this sample, the clone carrying this T cell receptor beta chain turned up once. This specimen comes from a study of CDR3 diversity in severe acne. The ends were cut back, 11 bases at V and 3 bases at J, with 20 bases in the middle. The CDR3 totals 15 residues. Germline V CDR1 and CDR2: LNHDA, SQIVND (reference sequence). TCRdb re-derived calls from the PCR reads in MiXCR, one entry per CDR3 protein. The repertoire holds tens of thousands of distinct CDR3 sequences, with roughly 51% as singletons. The material sequenced was blood. This chain connects TRBV19 to TRBJ1-5, with a possible D match to TRBD1 (5 bases). The receptor was isolated from a male donor in good health, without acne. CDR3 in amino acids: CAGSTETADNQPQHF. The CDR3 DNA sequence: TGTGCCGGCAGTACAGAGACAGCCGACAATCAGCCCCAGCATTTT.